Following are 12 T cell receptor beta chains from one sample sequenced in a study of shared clonotypes between healthy human individuals (dated by TCRdb to between 2020 and 2021). The method behind the library was the immunoSEQ multiplex PCR assay. In its TCRdb copy, this immuneACCESS table keeps in-frame sequences only and misses some clones. Where compared with another copy, unresolved V genes explain less than half of these, and the others have no known cause. Recorded for this sample are 2 million to 2.5 million clones; approximately 90% of them occurred a single time. The ten largest clones represent 0.37% of the sample. Sequencing input: naive CD4+ T cells from PBMCs. According to the study, the label for this sample's cell subset or site signals: CD45RA+ positively selected. The source of these receptors is a man aged 18 to 35 in good health. Some clones in this sample may be carry-over from other donors' samples.

The rearrangement uses TRBV27 and TRBJ1-2; D is undetermined. The V end was cut by 4 bases, the J end by 4 bases, with 16 bases between. The CDR3 is 15 amino acids. Germline V lookup: CDR1 MNHEY, CDR2 SMNVEV (reference sequence). CDR3 DNA: TGTGCCAGCAGTTCTAGGAGCCGCCCGAGCTATGGCTACACCTTC. Protein sequence: CASSSRSRPSYGYTF.

The V gene is TRBV4-3, the J gene TRBJ1-2; D call uncertain. Trimming removed 0 bases at V and 2 bases at J, with 7 bases between. The CDR3 consists of 14 residues. The V gene's germline CDR1 is LGHNA and CDR2 YSLEER. This CDR3 is CASSQELGNYGYTF. The CDR3 bases are TGCGCCAGCAGCCAAGAACTGGGGAACTATGGCTACACCTTC.

The gene calls are TRBV6-5 and TRBJ2-7, with TRBD1 matching 12 bases. V lost 6 bases, J lost 2 bases, and 5 bases stayed unmatched. Germline V gene data show CDR1 as MNHEY and CDR2 as SVGAGI. This CDR3 has 15 amino acids. CDR3 nucleotide sequence: TGTGCCAGCAGCTTGGGACAGGGGGCCCCCTACGAGCAGTACTTC. This encodes CASSLGQGAPYEQYF.

The chain uses TRBV9 and TRBJ2-1; D is unclear. The CDR3 sequence is 14 residues long. V dropped 3 bases and J dropped 0 bases, with 7 bases sitting between them. The germline CDR1 and CDR2 sequences are SGDLS and YYNGEE. This chain's CDR3 is CASSGPLSYNEQFF. In DNA, the CDR3 is TGTGCCAGCAGCGGCCCCCTCTCCTACAATGAGCAGTTCTTC. Supplemented by reference TRBV9 and TRBJ2-1, the full variable domain reads DSGVTQTPKHLITATGQRVTLRCSPRSGDLSVYWYQQSLDQGLQFLIQYYNGEERAKGNILERFSAQQFPDLHSELNLSSLELGDSALYFCASSGPLSYNEQFFGPGTRLTVL.

This clone appeared a few times. The CDR3 sequence: CASRAWNQPQHF. DNA for the CDR3: TGTGCCAGCAGGGCATGGAATCAGCCCCAGCATTTT. This chain joins TRBV28 and TRBJ1-5; D is ambiguous. There are 12 residues in the CDR3. Per the germline V gene, CDR1 is MDHEN and CDR2 is SYDVKM. With 6 bases removed from V and 4 bases from J, the gap between germline ends came to 7 bases.

With respect to this clone: Other DNA sequences of this sample code for an identical CDR3. The chain employs TRBV9 and TRBJ2-7; 12 bases agree with TRBD2. The CDR3 is 15 amino acids. The germline gives CDR1 SGDLS, CDR2 YYNGEE. Germline trimming cut 2 bases from V and 4 bases from J; bases unmatched to any gene: 4. The CDR3 region has the DNA TGTGCCAGCAGCGTCCTAGCGGGAGGGCCGTACGAGCAGTACTTC. This encodes CASSVLAGGPYEQYF.

This clone showed up just once. The V call is TRBV27, the J call TRBJ1-2; 7 nucleotides align to TRBD1. Germline trimming cut 0 bases from V and 5 bases from J; bases unmatched to any gene: 3. Germline CDR1 reads MNHEY; CDR2 reads SMNVEV (reference sequence). This CDR3 is built from 14 residues. The CDR3 loop is CASSLSGTAYGYTF. The CDR3 DNA reads as TGTGCCAGCAGTTTATCCGGGACAGCTTATGGCTACACCTTC.

The chain recombines TRBV2 with TRBJ1-3; the D gene is possibly TRBD1 (5 bases). The CDR3 extends over 15 amino acids. Germline-derived CDR1 and CDR2 are SNHLY and FYNNEI. V lost 7 bases and J 1 base, leaving 14 bases between the germline ends. In DNA form, the CDR3 reads TGTGCCAGCAAGTTGGACATTTTATCTGGAAACACCATATATTTT. It is translated as CASKLDILSGNTIYF.

The rearrangement links TRBV27 to TRBJ1-3; 9 positions match TRBD1. The V and J ends lost 8 bases and 4 bases, in that order; junction bases with no gene match: 9. Germline-derived CDR1 and CDR2 are MNHEY and SMNVEV (reference sequence). CDR3 size: 15 residues. The CDR3 region is CASAPGQGNGNTIYF. Written as DNA, the CDR3 is TGTGCCAGCGCCCCGGGACAGGGAAACGGAAACACCATATATTTT.

A word on this clone: This specimen includes other DNA sequences encoding the same CDR3. The chain couples TRBV29-1 to TRBJ2-3, with D unresolved. V was shortened by 6 bases and J by 2 bases, with 12 bases between the two germline ends. The CDR3 is 13 amino acids. Germline values: CDR1 SQVTM, CDR2 ANQGSEA. Here the CDR3 reads CSVGGQLTDTQYF. The CDR3 DNA follows: TGCAGCGTCGGTGGGCAGCTCACAGATACGCAGTATTTT.

The gene calls are TRBV10-3 and TRBJ2-1; 16 bases are a match to TRBD2. The V and J ends lost 4 bases and 6 bases, in that order; junction bases with no gene match: 3. The V gene's germline CDR1 is ENHRY and CDR2 SYGVKD. This CDR3 has 16 residues. CDR3 in DNA: TGTGCCATCAGTGTTGGGACTAGCGGGAGGGTCAATGAGCAGTTCTTC. Amino acids: CAISVGTSGRVNEQFF.

The V gene is TRBV6-5, the J gene TRBJ1-5; D unclear. The CDR3 totals 15 residues. V lost 0 bases to trimming and J lost 6 bases, with 12 bases between them. Per the germline V gene, CDR1 is MNHEY and CDR2 is SVGAGI. The CDR3 reads CASSYSVGVGQPQHF. Here the CDR3 DNA reads TGTGCCAGCAGTTACTCGGTTGGAGTGGGTCAGCCCCAGCATTTT.